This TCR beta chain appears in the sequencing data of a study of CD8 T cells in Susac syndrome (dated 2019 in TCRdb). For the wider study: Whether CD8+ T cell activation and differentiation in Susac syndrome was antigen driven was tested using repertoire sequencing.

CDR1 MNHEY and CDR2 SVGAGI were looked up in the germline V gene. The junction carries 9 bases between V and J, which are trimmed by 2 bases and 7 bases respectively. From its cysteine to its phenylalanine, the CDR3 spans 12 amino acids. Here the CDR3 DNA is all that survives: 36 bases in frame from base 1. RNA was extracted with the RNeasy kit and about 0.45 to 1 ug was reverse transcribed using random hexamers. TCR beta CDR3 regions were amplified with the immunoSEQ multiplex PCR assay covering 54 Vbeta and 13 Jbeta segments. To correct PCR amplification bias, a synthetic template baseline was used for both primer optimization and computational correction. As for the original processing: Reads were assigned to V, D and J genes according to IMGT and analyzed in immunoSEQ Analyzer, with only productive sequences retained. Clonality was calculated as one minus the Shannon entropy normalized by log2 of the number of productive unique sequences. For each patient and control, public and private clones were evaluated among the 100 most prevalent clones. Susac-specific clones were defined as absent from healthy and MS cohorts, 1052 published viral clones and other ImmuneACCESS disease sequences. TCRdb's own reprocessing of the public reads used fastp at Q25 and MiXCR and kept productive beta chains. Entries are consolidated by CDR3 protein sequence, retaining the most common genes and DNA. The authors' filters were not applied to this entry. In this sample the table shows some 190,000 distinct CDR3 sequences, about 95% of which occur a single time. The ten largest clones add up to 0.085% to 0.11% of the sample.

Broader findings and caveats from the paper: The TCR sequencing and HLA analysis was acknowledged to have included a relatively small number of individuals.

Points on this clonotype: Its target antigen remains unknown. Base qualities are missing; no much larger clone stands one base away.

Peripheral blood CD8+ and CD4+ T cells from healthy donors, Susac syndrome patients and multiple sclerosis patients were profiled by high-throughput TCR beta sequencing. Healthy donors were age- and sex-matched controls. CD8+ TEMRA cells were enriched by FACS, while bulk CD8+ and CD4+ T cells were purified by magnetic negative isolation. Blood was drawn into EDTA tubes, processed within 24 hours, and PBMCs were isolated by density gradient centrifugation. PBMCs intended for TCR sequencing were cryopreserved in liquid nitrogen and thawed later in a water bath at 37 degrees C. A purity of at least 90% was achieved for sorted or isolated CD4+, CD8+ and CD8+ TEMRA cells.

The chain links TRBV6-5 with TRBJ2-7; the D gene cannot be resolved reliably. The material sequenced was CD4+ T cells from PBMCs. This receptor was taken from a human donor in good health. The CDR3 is CASSYALGEQYF. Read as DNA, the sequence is TGTGCCAGCAGTTACGCCCTGGGGGAGCAGTACTTC.